This entry lists 7 T cell receptor beta chains sequenced from one sample in a study of T cells expressing NK-cell markers (dated by TCRdb to the early 2020s). The library was obtained by 5' RACE. This sample was sequenced with an Illumina HiSeq 2000. With the reads reprocessed by TCRdb, a single entry stands for each CDR3 protein sequence and no DNA is reported. This sample's table has entries for 440,000 or so distinct CDR3 sequences. Jointly, the top ten make up 7.3% of the sample. Sequencing input: blood T cells: a sorted CD56 or NKG2C T cell subset, CD4+ or CD8+ T cells, or bulk PBMC T cells (not recorded which). These receptors all come from a woman aged 18-69 years in good health.

The chain has TRBV7-2 and TRBJ2-1; the TRBD2 assignment by TCRdb is unverifiable without DNA. CDR3 length: 14 residues. CDR1 and CDR2 from the germline V gene are SGHTA and FQGNSA. The CDR3 is CASSLRTSFHEQFF.

The CDR3: CSAADHWTDSNQPQHF. The V gene is TRBV20-1, the J gene TRBJ1-5; TCRdb's D gene call, TRBD1, goes unchecked for lack of DNA. This CDR3 is built from 16 residues. Germline-derived CDR1 and CDR2 are DFQATT and SNEGSKA (reference sequence).

The V gene is TRBV12-3 or TRBV12-4, the J gene TRBJ2-1. The CDR3 is 11 amino acids. The CDR3 is CASRFYNEQFF.

The chain joins TRBV11-2 to TRBJ1-6; TCRdb calls TRBD1, which cannot be checked without DNA. Germline CDR1 is SGHAT and CDR2 is FQNNGV. This CDR3 has 14 residues. The CDR3 here is CASSSEGGRSPLHF.

This chain joins TRBV28 and TRBJ2-5; checking the TCRdb D call of TRBD1 is not possible without DNA. Germline V gene lookup returns CDR1 MDHEN and CDR2 SYDVKM. The CDR3 spans 18 residues. This chain's CDR3 is CASSPGGVRTQPGKTQYF.

CDR3 protein: CASSYSWSSYNEQFF. The rearrangement links TRBV6-5 to TRBJ2-1. The CDR3 is made up of 15 amino acids. Germline V CDR1 and CDR2: MNHEY, SVGAGI.

V is TRBV29-1 and J is TRBJ2-7; the TCRdb D gene call, TRBD2, has no DNA to confirm it. Germline lookup yields CDR1 SQVTM and CDR2 ANQGSEA. The CDR3 sequence is 17 residues long. The chain's CDR3 is CSVGSSSSGKANHEQYF.